The rows below give T cell receptor beta chains drawn from one sample of a study of metastatic and nonmetastatic thyroid tumors. TCRdb reanalyzed the PCR reads via MiXCR. The sample has approximately 79,000 clones, around 7.8% seen once. Sequenced sample: blood. The receptors come from a female donor with papillary thyroid cancer or a benign thyroid nodule (not recorded which). Some clones in this sample may be carry-over from other donors' samples. Each CDR3 is given without its conserved first and last residue.

V gene	CDR3 protein
TRBV27	ASSSAGGRNTGELF
TRBV12-3/TRBV12-4	ASSRLGSGNTIY
TRBV28	ASSLGTALYGYT
TRBV12-3/TRBV12-4	ASSLYGGAGGPQH
TRBV29-1	SVEVGVRNTGELF
TRBV28	ASSLGPGAYGYT
TRBV5-1	ASSGTGSLYGYT
TRBV4-1	ASSQDRGGPETQY
TRBV6-1	ASSETGDSTDTQY
TRBV6-1	ASTDQGVANYGYT
TRBV29-1	SVILGSGLAGELF
TRBV7-2	ASSLGGLTQETQY
TRBV4-1	ASSQDGTGQFYEQY
TRBV6-1	ASSGTQGIGYEQY
TRBV5-8	ASRGTGDTGELF
TRBV20-1	STYPPGQGESGNTIY
TRBV6-1	ASSFADTQY
TRBV27	ASRPGGTGNEKLF
TRBV29-1	SLTPTGTSTDTQY
TRBV29-1	SVVPELYEQY
TRBV7-6	ASSFEDFYEQY
TRBV12-3/TRBV12-4	ASTQWGPKGPYEQY
TRBV4-1	ASSPTGQDYGYT
TRBV18	ASSPRGNYGYT
TRBV15	ATSQQGGEETQY
TRBV5-1	ASSPGTGQETQY
TRBV5-5	ASSLGNRDNSPLH
TRBV5-6	ASSLTGTGGHYGYT
TRBV9	ASAGGTSYNEQF
TRBV7-8	ASSSGGAHGYT
TRBV6-1	ASSSEAGNEKLF
TRBV12-3/TRBV12-4	ASSRAPGNTIY
TRBV5-4	ASSARDRGPYEQY
TRBV12-3/TRBV12-4	ASSLDSNYGYT
TRBV24-1	ATKDRQETQY
TRBV12-3/TRBV12-4	ASSLVKGQGVYEQY
TRBV5-6	ASSLAGAQY
TRBV18	ASSPDRVIDTQY
TRBV2	ASSRRDYGYT
TRBV19	ASSMAGGSGANVLT
TRBV27	ASSTQADEQY
TRBV20-1	SARTGEYQPQH
TRBV4-2	ASSPTGLSSYNEQF
TRBV20-1	SAKTGEDYGYT
TRBV28	ASNRGGRGYT
TRBV28	ASWTSGAKF
TRBV11-1	ASSRKGNTDTQY
TRBV12-3/TRBV12-4	ASSFGGSEQF
TRBV2	ASKMAYSGNTIY
TRBV12-3/TRBV12-4	ASSLGSGGLTEAF
TRBV19	ASSRRAEAF
TRBV5-1	ASSLGFLEPGNQPQH
TRBV20-1	SAPRGGETKNIQY
TRBV10-3	AISESDRGYEQY
TRBV6-6	ASSCSLNLDAWELF
TRBV5-1	ASSLPGVGYT
TRBV24-1	ATSDSGTGGYVYT